This is a list of T cell receptor beta chains from one sample in a study of blood T cell repertoires in COVID-19. The protocol was immunoSEQ multiplex PCR, while the TCRdb copy is restricted to in-frame clones and leaves out a portion. Here the sample spans 250,000 to 350,000 clones, approximately 88% being singletons. Sequencing was carried out using peripheral blood. The receptor source for this set is a woman in her thirties or forties who had recovered from COVID-19. CDR3s include the opening cysteine and the closing phenylalanine or tryptophan.

>TRBV9|15
CASSGYSGSPSTQYF
>TRBV4-2|17
CASSQDWDFFGTDTQYF
>TRBV28|13
CASSLGGREPLHF
>TRBV6-1|14
CASSEGQGEDTQYF
>TRBV3-1/TRBV3-2|12
CASSRGGETQYF
>TRBV5-1|17
CASSLPQAGGGDNEQFF
>TRBV7-3|17
CASSLGASGRDLLEQYF
>TRBV19|15
CASSIDRANTGELFF
>TRBV9|16
CASSVAGGANTGELFF
>TRBV6-1|16
CASSEQGQGRQETQYF
>TRBV14|13
CASRDREADTQYF
>TRBV19|14
CASSMRAKPYEQYF
>TRBV7-3|15
CASSPEGAPGKTQYF
>TRBV28|16
CASSLGTSGNTGELFF
>TRBV7-8|16
CASSLVGGPSTDTQYF
>TRBV3-1/TRBV3-2|14
CASSQQRASYEQYF
>TRBV20-1|11
CSATRTPQQYF
>TRBV7-3|15
CASSLAPSGYNEQFF
>TRBV6-6|15
CASSIRQGQNTEAFF
>TRBV5-4|16
CASSLYGAATNEKLFF
>TRBV10-2|13
CASSRDRNQPQHF
>TRBV4-1|16
CASSLGRQGITGELFF
>TRBV19|14
CASSRQGDYEKLFF
>TRBV2|15
CASRPQGMVSYEQYF
>TRBV6-5|14
CASSRQGGNQPQHF
>TRBV5-4|13
CASSGGAAGELFF
>TRBV5-1|15
CASSLDRPPGNTIYF
>TRBV4-2|12
CASSQGGETQYF
>TRBV19|15
CASSTSGNSYNEQFF
>TRBV5-1|15
CASSLGQGEGGEAFF
>TRBV2|12
CASKRLEDTQYF
>TRBV28|12
CASRPQGSEQYF
>TRBV10-3|13
CASGEDPNTEAFF
>TRBV19|16
CASSPRQGGDFNEQFF
>TRBV12-3/TRBV12-4|13
CASRPGQGGEQYF
>TRBV19|13
CASSKNRGETQYF
>TRBV19|15
CASSSSGRATGELFF